The 18 T cell receptor beta chains in this list originate from one sample, sequenced in a study of T-cell memory formation after mild COVID-19. Via MiXCR, TCRdb re-called the 5' RACE reads, giving one row per CDR3 protein. This sample has about 150,000 distinct CDR3 sequences; approximately 15% occur once, and the top ten carry 11% to 15%. Sequencing was performed on PBMCs or a T cell subset sorted from them (not recorded which). These receptors were taken from an adult woman who had mild COVID-19 (a few samples of this study predate the infection). Cell type and time point are not known.

This clonotype was picked up many times. V gene TRBV30 combines with J gene TRBJ1-1, with D tentatively TRBD1 (5 bases). Germline CDR1 GTSNPN, CDR2 SVGIG (reference sequence). Trimming took off 2 bases at V and 5 bases at J, with 24 bases between the two ends. The CDR3 spans 17 residues. The CDR3 is CAWSPRRGRSVRTEAFF. The CDR3 nucleotides read TGTGCCTGGAGTCCCAGGCGGGGCCGGAGTGTTAGGACTGAAGCTTTCTTT. The complete variable domain, with remaining parts taken from reference TRBV30 and TRBJ1-1, reads SQTIHQWPATLVQPVGSPLSLECTVEGTSNPNLYWYRQAAGRGLQLLFYSVGIGQISSEVPQNLSASRPQDRQFILSSKKLLLSDSGFYLCAWSPRRGRSVRTEAFFGQGTRLTVV.

The chain joins TRBV29-1 to TRBJ2-1; unclear D gene. The CDR3 is 12 residues long. From germline, CDR1 is SQVTM and CDR2 ANQGSEA. Trimming pared 7 bases from V and 5 bases from J, leaving 12 bases between. CDR3 in DNA: TGCAGCGGAAAGCAGGCAGACAATGAGCAGTTCTTC. Its translation is CSGKQADNEQFF.

This clonotype was detected a few times. The chain joins TRBV9 to TRBJ1-4; D unclear. Germline assignment: CDR1 SGDLS and CDR2 YYNGEE. The CDR3 runs to 14 residues. V was clipped by 2 bases and J by 7 bases, with 12 bases between them. The DNA for the CDR3 is TGTGCCAGCAGCGTGGGTGGTGGAAGTGAAAAACTGTTTTTT. Protein product: CASSVGGGSEKLFF.

J is TRBJ2-2 and V is TRBV5-4, with D uncertain. The ends were cut back, 1 base at V and 2 bases at J, with 6 bases in the middle. Germline V gives CDR1 SGHNT, CDR2 YYREEE (reference sequence). CDR3 length: 14 amino acids. The CDR3 sequence is CASSLQVNTGELFF. CDR3 sequence (DNA): TGTGCCAGCAGCTTGCAGGTTAACACCGGGGAGCTGTTTTTT.

This clonotype was counted between two and nine times. The V gene is TRBV29-1, the J gene TRBJ2-7; a possible D gene is TRBD1 (6 bases). The V gene lost 4 bases and the J gene lost 6 bases, with 10 bases spanning the gap. This CDR3 spans 11 amino acids. CDR1 SQVTM and CDR2 ANQGSEA come from the germline V gene. In nucleotides, the CDR3 is TGCAGCGTTGCAGGCAGGGGCGAGCAGTACTTC. Protein product: CSVAGRGEQYF.

This clonotype was counted only a few times. The V gene is TRBV5-6, the J gene TRBJ1-1, with TRBD1 as a possible D gene (5 bases). V lost 3 bases and J lost 0, with 21 bases in between. The CDR3 spans 18 residues. In germline, CDR1 is SGHDT, CDR2 YYEEEE. CDR3 in DNA: TGTGCCAGCAGCTCCCGGGACCCTCTTAGGGCCCTGAACACTGAAGCTTTCTTT. Residues: CASSSRDPLRALNTEAFF.

Written as DNA, the CDR3 is TGTGCCAGCAGCGCCGGGGGCTTCACAGATACGCAGTATTTT. Residues: CASSAGGFTDTQYF. The chain employs TRBV7-6 and TRBJ2-3; D assignment may be TRBD1 or TRBD2 (6 bases each). Per germline, CDR1 SGHVS and CDR2 FNYEAQ. Between the trimmed V and J ends, which lost 5 bases and 2 bases, there was a span of 11 bases. CDR3 size: 14 residues.

V and J are TRBV27 and TRBJ2-1, with a tentative D call TRBD1 (6 bases). The germline V and J ends were trimmed by 6 bases and 7 bases, with 22 bases remaining between them. CDR3 length equals 16 residues. Germline CDR1 MNHEY, CDR2 SMNVEV (reference sequence). CDR3: CASSPLGTGSKNEQFF. The CDR3 DNA sequence: TGTGCCAGCAGCCCCTTAGGCACAGGGTCAAAAAATGAGCAGTTCTTC.

This clonotype was found a few times. The chain carries TRBV5-6 and TRBJ1-5; TRBD1 matches 9 bases. The V gene end was trimmed by 0 bases and the J gene end by 2 bases; junction bases not matched to a gene: 3. This CDR3 comprises 16 residues. The germline CDR1 and CDR2 sequences are SGHDT and YYEEEE. CDR3 coding DNA: TGTGCCAGCAGCTTGGCGACAGGGGGAGGCAATCAGCCCCAGCATTTT. This sequence encodes CASSLATGGGNQPQHF.

J is TRBJ2-5 and V is TRBV27; a possible D gene is TRBD1 (7 bases). Trimming left V 3 bases short and J 1 base short, with 12 bases between. Germline-derived CDR1 and CDR2 are MNHEY and SMNVEV (reference sequence). The CDR3 totals 15 residues. The CDR3 sequence is CASSLRRGPQETQYF. The CDR3 bases are TGTGCCAGCAGTTTGCGGAGGGGGCCCCAAGAGACCCAGTACTTC.

This rearrangement joins TRBV23-1 to TRBJ2-5; D is perhaps TRBD1 (5 bases). TRBV23-1 falls under the ORF class, with uncertain function. Trimming stripped 8 bases from V and 5 bases from J, with 15 bases between. This CDR3 comprises 13 residues. The chain's CDR3 is CASYSRAGETQYF. The CDR3 DNA sequence: TGCGCCAGCTATTCACGGGCAGGGGAGACCCAGTACTTC.

This clonotype was counted a few times. The rearrangement links TRBV20-1 to TRBJ2-1; 7 bases are a match to TRBD2. This CDR3 is built from 13 residues. Losses at the gene ends were 5 bases for V and 9 bases for J; bases not matched to a gene: 10. Per germline, CDR1 DFQATT and CDR2 SNEGSKA (reference sequence). The CDR3 loop reads CSAEGREWIEQFF. The DNA of the CDR3 is TGCAGTGCTGAGGGGCGGGAGTGGATTGAGCAGTTCTTC.

In its sample, this clonotype was seen a few times. The chain uses TRBV5-6 and TRBJ2-1, with 8 bases matching TRBD2. V trimming: 1 base; J trimming: 2 bases; junction bases outside the gene matches: 8. Germline lookup yields CDR1 SGHDT and CDR2 YYEEEE. This CDR3 is built from 17 residues. DNA for the CDR3: TGTGCCAGCAGCTTGCTTCGTCGGGAGGGGACCTACAATGAGCAGTTCTTC. Its translation: CASSLLRREGTYNEQFF.

This sequence joins TRBV12-3 or TRBV12-4 and TRBJ1-2, with TRBD1 identical over 8 bases. The V gene end was trimmed by 4 bases and the J gene end by 4 bases; junction bases not matched to a gene: 11. The CDR3 has 16 residues. CDR3 sequence: CASSWTRTGQGYGYTF. In DNA, the CDR3 is TGTGCCAGCAGTTGGACCCGGACAGGGCAGGGCTATGGCTACACCTTC.

This clonotype was counted only a few times. V is TRBV7-6 and J is TRBJ1-1; tentatively, D is TRBD1 (5 bases). This CDR3 is built from 15 residues. Deletions cut 6 bases from V and 2 bases from J, with 16 bases between. CDR1 and CDR2 (germline): SGHVS, FNYEAQ. CDR3: CASSRIGGVNTEAFF. DNA of the CDR3: TGTGCCAGCAGTCGCATTGGGGGGGTTAACACTGAAGCTTTCTTT.

This chain uses TRBV12-3 or TRBV12-4 with TRBJ1-2, with D unclear. The length of the CDR3 is 13 residues. Trimming shortened V by 2 bases and J by 4 bases, and 8 bases separated the two germline ends. The CDR3 is CASSLYSSYGYTF. CDR3 sequence (DNA): TGTGCCAGCAGTTTATATTCCTCCTATGGCTACACCTTC.

This clonotype was counted between two and nine times. This chain links TRBV4-2 with TRBJ2-3; D unclear. The CDR3 is 17 amino acids. Trimming cost V 0 bases and J 2 bases, with 15 bases left between them. The germline V gene encodes CDR1 LGHNA and CDR2 YNFKEQ. In DNA, the CDR3 is TGTGCCAGCAGCCAAGAAGGGCCGGCAGGCTACACAGATACGCAGTATTTT. As protein: CASSQEGPAGYTDTQYF.

The chain uses TRBV5-1 and TRBJ2-5, with 8 bases fitting TRBD2. J gave up 0 bases and V 2 bases, and 12 bases lay outside the gene matches. Germline V gives CDR1 SGHRS, CDR2 YFSETQ. The CDR3 consists of 18 residues. The CDR3 sequence is CASSFKKGIAGNQETQYF. As DNA, the CDR3 is TGCGCCAGCAGCTTTAAAAAAGGAATAGCGGGGAACCAAGAGACCCAGTACTTC.